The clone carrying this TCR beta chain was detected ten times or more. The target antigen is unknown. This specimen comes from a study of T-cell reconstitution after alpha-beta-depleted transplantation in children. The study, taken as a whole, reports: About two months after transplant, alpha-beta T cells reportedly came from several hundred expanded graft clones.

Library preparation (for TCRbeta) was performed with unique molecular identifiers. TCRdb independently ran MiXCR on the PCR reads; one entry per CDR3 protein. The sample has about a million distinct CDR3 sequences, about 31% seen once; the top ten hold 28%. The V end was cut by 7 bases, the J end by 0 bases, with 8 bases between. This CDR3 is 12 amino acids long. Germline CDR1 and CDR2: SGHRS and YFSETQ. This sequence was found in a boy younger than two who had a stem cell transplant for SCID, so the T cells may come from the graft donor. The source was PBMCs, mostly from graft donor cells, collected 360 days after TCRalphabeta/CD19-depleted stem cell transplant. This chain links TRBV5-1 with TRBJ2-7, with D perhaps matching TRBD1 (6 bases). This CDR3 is CASGQSSYEQYF. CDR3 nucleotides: TGCGCCAGCGGACAGAGCTCCTACGAGCAGTACTTC.